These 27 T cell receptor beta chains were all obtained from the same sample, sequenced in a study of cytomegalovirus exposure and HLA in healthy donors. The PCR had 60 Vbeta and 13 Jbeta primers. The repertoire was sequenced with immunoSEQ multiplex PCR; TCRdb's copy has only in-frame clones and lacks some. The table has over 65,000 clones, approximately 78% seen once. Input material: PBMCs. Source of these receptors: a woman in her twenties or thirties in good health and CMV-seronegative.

As DNA, the CDR3 is TGTGCCAGCAGTTCCAACTACAGGGGGCCGGGTGGAAACACCATATATTTT. This gives the protein CASSSNYRGPGGNTIYF. The rearrangement links TRBV27 to TRBJ1-3, with 9 bases lining up with TRBD1. CDR1 is MNHEY and CDR2 is SMNVEV in the germline V gene (reference sequence). Trimming cost V 4 bases and J 3 bases; bases outside gene matches: 10. This CDR3 region has 17 residues.

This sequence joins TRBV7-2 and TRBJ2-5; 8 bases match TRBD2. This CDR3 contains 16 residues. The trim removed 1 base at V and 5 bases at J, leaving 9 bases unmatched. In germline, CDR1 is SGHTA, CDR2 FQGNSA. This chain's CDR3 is CASSLGGGGYRETQYF. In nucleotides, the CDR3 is TGTGCCAGCAGCTTAGGTGGCGGGGGGTACCGGGAGACCCAGTACTTC. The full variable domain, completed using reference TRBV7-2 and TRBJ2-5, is GAGVSQSPSNKVTEKGKDVELRCDPISGHTALYWYRQSLGQGLEFLIYFQGNSAPDKSGLPSDRFSAERTGGSVSTLTIQRTQQEDSAVYLCASSLGGGGYRETQYFGPGTRLLVL.

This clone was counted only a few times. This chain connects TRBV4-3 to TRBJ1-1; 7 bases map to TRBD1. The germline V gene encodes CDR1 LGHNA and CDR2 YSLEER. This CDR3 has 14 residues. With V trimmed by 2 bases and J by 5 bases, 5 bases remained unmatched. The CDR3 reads CASSQKQGGTEAFF. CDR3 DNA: TGCGCCAGCAGCCAAAAGCAGGGGGGAACTGAAGCTTTCTTT.

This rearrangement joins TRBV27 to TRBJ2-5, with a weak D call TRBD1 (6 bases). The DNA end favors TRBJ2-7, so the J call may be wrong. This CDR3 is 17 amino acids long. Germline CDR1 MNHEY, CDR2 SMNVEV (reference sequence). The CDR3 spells CASSLSLGRGNSYEQYF. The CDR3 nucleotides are TGTGCCAGCAGTTTATCGCTGGGCAGGGGTAACTCCTACGAGCAGTACTTC.

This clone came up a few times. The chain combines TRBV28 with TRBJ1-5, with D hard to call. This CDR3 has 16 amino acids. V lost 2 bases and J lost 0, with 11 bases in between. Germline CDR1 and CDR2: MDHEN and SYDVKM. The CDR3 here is CASSLPQVTSNQPQHF. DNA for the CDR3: TGTGCCAGCAGTTTACCCCAGGTAACTAGCAATCAGCCCCAGCATTTT.

CDR3: CASIKTGGTDTQYF. The CDR3 bases are TGTGCCAGCATTAAGACAGGGGGCACAGATACGCAGTATTTT. This chain joins TRBV6-1 and TRBJ2-3, with 8 bases fitting TRBD1. Germline trimming cut 7 bases from V and 1 base from J; bases unmatched to any gene: 4. The CDR3 runs to 14 residues. From germline, CDR1 is MNHNS and CDR2 SASEGT.

CDR3 region: CAWASANSPLHF. CDR3 in DNA: TGTGCCTGGGCTTCTGCGAATTCACCCCTCCACTTT. The rearrangement links TRBV30 to TRBJ1-6; D gene ambiguous. The germline V gene has CDR1 GTSNPN and CDR2 SVGIG (reference sequence). V was pared by 5 bases and J by 7 bases, with 9 bases between. This CDR3 comprises 12 residues.

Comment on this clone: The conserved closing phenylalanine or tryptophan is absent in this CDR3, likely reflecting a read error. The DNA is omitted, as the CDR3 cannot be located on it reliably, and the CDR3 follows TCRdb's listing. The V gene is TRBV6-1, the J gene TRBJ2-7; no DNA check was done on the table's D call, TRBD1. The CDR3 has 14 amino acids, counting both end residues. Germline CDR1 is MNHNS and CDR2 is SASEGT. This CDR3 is CASSELRDTGFVLR.

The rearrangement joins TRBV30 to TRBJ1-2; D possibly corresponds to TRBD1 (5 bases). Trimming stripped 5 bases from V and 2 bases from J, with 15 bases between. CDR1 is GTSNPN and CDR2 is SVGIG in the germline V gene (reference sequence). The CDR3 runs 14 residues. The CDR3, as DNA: TGTGCCTGGTATCGGGGACTCTTGAACTATGGCTACACCTTC. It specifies CAWYRGLLNYGYTF.

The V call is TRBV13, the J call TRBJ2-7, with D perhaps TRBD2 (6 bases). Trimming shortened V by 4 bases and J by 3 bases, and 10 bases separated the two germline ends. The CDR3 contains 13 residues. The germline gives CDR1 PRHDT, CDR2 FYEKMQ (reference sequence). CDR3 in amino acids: CASSSREFYEQYF. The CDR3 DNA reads TGTGCCAGCAGCTCACGGGAGTTCTACGAGCAGTACTTC.

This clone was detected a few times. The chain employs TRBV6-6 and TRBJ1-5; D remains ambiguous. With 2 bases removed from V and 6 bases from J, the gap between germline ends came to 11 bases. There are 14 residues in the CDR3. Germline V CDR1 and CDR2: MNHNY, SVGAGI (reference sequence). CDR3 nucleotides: TGTGCCAGCAGTTACGGGCGGGAGACTCAGCCCCAGCATTTT. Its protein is CASSYGRETQPQHF.

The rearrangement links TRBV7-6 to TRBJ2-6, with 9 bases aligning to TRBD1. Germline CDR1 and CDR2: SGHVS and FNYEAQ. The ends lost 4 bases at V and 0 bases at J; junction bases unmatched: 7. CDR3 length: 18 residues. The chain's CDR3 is CASSSSGTGFSGANVLTF. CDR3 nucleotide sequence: TGTGCCAGCAGCTCATCCGGGACAGGGTTCTCTGGGGCCAACGTCCTGACTTTC.

The CDR3 DNA is TGTGCCAGTAGTCTCTCGGACAGACCCTCCTACGAGCAGTACTTC. Translated, it gives CASSLSDRPSYEQYF. The rearrangement links TRBV19 to TRBJ2-7; tentative D call: TRBD1 (6 bases). There are 15 residues in the CDR3. Trimming shortened V by 5 bases and J by 0 bases, and 14 bases separated the two germline ends. In germline, CDR1 is LNHDA, CDR2 SQIVND (reference sequence).

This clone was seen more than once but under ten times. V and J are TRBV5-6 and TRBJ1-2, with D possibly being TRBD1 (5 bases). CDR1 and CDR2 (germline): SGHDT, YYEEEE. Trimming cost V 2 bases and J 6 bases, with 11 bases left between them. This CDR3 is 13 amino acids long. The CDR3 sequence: CASSFQTGDGYTF. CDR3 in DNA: TGTGCCAGCAGCTTTCAGACGGGGGATGGCTACACCTTC.

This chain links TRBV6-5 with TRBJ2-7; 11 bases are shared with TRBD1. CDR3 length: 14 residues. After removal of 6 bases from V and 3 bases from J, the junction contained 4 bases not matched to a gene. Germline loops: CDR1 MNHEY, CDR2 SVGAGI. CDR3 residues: CASRTGQGDYEQYF. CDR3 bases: TGTGCCAGCAGAACGGGACAGGGGGACTACGAGCAGTACTTC.

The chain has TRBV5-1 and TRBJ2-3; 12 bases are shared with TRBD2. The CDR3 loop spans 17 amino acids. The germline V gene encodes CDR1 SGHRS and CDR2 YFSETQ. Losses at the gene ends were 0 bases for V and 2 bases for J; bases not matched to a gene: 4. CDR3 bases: TGCGCCAGCAGCTTGGAGCTAGCGGGGGGGTTCACAGATACGCAGTATTTT. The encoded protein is CASSLELAGGFTDTQYF.

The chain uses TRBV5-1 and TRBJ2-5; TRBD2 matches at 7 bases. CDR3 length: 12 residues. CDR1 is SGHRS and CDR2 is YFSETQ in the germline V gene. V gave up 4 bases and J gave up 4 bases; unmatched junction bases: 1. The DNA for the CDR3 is TGCGCCAGCAGCCCGGGGGGAGAGACCCAGTACTTC. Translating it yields CASSPGGETQYF.

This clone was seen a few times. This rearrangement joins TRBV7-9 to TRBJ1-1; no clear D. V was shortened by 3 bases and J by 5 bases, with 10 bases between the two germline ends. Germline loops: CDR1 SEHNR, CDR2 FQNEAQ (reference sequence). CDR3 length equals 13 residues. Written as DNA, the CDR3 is TGTGCCAGCAGCTTTGAAGGCGGGACTGAAGCTTTCTTT. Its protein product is CASSFEGGTEAFF.

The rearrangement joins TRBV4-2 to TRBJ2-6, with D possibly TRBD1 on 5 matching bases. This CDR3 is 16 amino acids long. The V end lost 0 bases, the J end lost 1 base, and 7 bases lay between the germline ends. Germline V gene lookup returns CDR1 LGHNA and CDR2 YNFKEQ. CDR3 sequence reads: CASSQEGVSGANVLTF. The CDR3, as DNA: TGTGCCAGCAGCCAAGAAGGGGTATCTGGGGCCAACGTCCTGACTTTC.

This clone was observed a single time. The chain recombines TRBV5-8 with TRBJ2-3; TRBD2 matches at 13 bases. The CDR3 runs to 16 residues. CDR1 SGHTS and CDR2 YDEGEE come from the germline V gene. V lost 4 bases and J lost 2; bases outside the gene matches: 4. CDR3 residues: CASSPGTSGVTDTQYF. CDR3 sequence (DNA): TGTGCCAGCAGCCCCGGGACTAGCGGGGTCACAGATACGCAGTATTTT.

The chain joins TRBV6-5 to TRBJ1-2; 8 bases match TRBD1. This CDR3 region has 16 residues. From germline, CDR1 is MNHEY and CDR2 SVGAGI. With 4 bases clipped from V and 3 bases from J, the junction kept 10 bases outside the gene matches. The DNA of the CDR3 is TGTGCCAGCAGTTCCCCGACAGGGGTCCGTGACTATGGCTACACCTTC. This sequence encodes CASSSPTGVRDYGYTF.

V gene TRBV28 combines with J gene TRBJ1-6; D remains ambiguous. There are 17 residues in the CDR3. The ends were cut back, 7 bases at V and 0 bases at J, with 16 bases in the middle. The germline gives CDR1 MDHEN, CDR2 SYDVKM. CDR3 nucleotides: TGTGCCAGCACCCAAGAGGCAGCGAGCTCCTATAATTCACCCCTCCACTTT. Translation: CASTQEAASSYNSPLHF.

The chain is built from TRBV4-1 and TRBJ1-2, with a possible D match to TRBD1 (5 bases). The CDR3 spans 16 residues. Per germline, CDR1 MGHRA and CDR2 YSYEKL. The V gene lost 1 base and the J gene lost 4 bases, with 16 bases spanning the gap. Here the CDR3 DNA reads TGCGCCAGCAGCCAAGGGCGAACAGGAATACTCTATGGCTACACCTTC. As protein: CASSQGRTGILYGYTF.

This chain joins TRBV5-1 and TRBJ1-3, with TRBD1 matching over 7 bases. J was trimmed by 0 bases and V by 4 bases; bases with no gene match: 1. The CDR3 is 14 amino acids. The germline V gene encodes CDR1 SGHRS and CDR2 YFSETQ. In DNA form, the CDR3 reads TGCGCCAGCAGCCGGGACAGCTCTGGAAACACCATATATTTT. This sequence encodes CASSRDSSGNTIYF.

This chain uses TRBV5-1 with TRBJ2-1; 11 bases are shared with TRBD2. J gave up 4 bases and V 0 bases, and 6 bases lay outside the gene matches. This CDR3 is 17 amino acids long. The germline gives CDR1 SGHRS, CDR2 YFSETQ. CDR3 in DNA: TGCGCCAGCAGCTTGGACCCGGGACTAGCGGATTACAATGAGCAGTTCTTC. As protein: CASSLDPGLADYNEQFF.

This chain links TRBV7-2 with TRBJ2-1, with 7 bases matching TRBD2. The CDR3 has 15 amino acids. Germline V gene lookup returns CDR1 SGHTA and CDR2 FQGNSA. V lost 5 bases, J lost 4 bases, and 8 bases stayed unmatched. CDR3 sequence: CASSMRTRGYNEQFF. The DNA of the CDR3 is TGTGCCAGCAGCATGAGGACTAGAGGGTACAATGAGCAGTTCTTC. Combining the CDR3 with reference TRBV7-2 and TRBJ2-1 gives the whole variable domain GAGVSQSPSNKVTEKGKDVELRCDPISGHTALYWYRQSLGQGLEFLIYFQGNSAPDKSGLPSDRFSAERTGGSVSTLTIQRTQQEDSAVYLCASSMRTRGYNEQFFGPGTRLTVL.

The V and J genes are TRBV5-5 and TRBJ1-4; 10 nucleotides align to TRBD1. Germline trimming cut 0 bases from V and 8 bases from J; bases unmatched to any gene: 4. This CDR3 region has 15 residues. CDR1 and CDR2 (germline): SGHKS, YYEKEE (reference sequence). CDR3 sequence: CASSLVGQGSEKLFF. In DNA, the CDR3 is TGTGCCAGCAGCTTGGTGGGACAGGGGAGCGAAAAACTGTTTTTT.